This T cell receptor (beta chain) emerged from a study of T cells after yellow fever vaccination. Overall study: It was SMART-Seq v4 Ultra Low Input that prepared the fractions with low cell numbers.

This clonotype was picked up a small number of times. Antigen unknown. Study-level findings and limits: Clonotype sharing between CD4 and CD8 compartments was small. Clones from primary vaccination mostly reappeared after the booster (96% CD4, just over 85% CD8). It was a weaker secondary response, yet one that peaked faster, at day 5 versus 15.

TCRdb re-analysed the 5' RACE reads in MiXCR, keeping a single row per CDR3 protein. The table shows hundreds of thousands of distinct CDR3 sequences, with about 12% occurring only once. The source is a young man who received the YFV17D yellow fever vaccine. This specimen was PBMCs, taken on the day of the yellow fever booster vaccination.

The CDR3 here is CASSLNPGTGEGNTF. The CDR3 DNA is TGCGCCAGCAGTTTGAACCCCGGGACAGGGGAAGGAAACACCTTC. V gene TRBV5-1 combines with J gene TRBJ1-2; 10 positions match TRBD1. With 5 bases clipped from V and 12 bases from J, the junction kept 16 bases outside the gene matches. Germline CDR1 and CDR2: SGHRS and YFSETQ. The CDR3 is made up of 15 amino acids.